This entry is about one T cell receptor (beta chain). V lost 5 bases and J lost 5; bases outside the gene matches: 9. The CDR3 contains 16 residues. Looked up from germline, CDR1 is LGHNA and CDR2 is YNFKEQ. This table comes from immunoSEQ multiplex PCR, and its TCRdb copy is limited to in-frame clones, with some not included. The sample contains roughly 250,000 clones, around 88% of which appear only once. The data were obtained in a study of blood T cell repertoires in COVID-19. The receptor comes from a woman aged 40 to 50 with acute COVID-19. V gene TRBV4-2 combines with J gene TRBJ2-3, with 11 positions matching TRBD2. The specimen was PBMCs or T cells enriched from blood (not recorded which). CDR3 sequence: CASSGGSGRAQDTQYF. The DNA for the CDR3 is TGTGCCAGCAGCGGGGGTAGCGGGAGGGCCCAAGATACGCAGTATTTT.